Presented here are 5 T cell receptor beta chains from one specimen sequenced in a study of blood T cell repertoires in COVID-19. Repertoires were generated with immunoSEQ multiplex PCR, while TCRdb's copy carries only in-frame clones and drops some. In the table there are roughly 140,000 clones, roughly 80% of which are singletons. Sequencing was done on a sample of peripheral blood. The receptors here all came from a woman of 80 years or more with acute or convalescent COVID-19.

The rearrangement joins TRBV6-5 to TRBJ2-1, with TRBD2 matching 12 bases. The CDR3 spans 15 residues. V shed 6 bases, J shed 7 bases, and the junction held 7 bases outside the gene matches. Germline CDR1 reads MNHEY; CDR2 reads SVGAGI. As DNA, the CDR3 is TGTGCCAGCAGCGACCGACTAGCGGGAGTTAATGAGCAGTTCTTC. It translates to CASSDRLAGVNEQFF.

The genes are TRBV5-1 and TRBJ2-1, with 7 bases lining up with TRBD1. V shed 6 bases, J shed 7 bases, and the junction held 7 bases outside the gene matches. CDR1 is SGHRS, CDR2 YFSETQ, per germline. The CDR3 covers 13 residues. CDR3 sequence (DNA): TGCGCCAGCATAGGGGACAGTAGGAATGAGCAGTTCTTC. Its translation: CASIGDSRNEQFF.

CDR3 nucleotide sequence: TGTGCCAGCAGTCCCCGGAGGGGACTCGCTTACAATGAGCAGTTCTTC. Its translation is CASSPRRGLAYNEQFF. This rearrangement joins TRBV27 to TRBJ2-1, with D possibly being TRBD2 (6 bases). Trimming left V 5 bases short and J 4 bases short, with 18 bases between. CDR1 and CDR2 (germline): MNHEY, SMNVEV (reference sequence). This CDR3 spans 16 amino acids.

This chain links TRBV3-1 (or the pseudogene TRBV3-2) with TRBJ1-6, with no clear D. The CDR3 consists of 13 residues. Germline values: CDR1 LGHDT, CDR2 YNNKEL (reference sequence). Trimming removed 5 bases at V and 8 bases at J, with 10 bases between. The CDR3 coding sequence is TGTGCCAGCAGCTCCCGTCCGGATTCACCCCTCCACTTT. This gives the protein CASSSRPDSPLHF.

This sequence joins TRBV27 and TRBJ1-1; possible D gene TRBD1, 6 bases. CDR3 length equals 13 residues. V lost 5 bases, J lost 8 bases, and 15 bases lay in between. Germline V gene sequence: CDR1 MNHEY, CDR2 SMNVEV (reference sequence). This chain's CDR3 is CASSRGTGMEAFF. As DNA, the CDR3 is TGTGCCAGCAGTCGAGGTACAGGGATGGAAGCTTTCTTT.